This entry is about one T cell receptor beta chain. There are a few counts of this clone. Its recognized antigen is unknown. Per-nucleotide qualities are absent, and no much larger clonotype sits a single base away. The library came from the immunoSEQ multiplex PCR assay. For the multiplex PCR, a mixture combining 60 forward primers for TCR Vbeta segments and 13 reverse primers for TCR Jbeta segments was used. Amplification of the CDR3 region of rearranged TCR beta genes was performed with a multiplex PCR assay on genomic DNA. Amplified TCR beta libraries were sequenced as 87-base-pair reads on the Illumina HiSeq System. Per the original workflow: A later analysis tallied tens of millions of unique TCR beta chains across the 600 to 700 repertoires, and roughly 11 million of those chains were shared by two or more donors. Raw reads were error-corrected and collapsed into unique sequences with a nearest-neighbor algorithm that merged closely related sequences to remove PCR and sequencing errors. V, D and J gene segments were assigned by aligning CDR3 sequences to IMGT reference sequences. For a sequence to be retained, a match of at least six nucleotides was required to both a V gene segment and a J gene segment. Rearrangements were called productive when the CDR3 lacked stop codons and stayed in frame with V and J; all others were non-productive. CDR3 was defined according to IMGT convention as the region running from the second conserved V-encoded cysteine to the conserved J-encoded phenylalanine. In an earlier analysis of around 540 of the donors, sequences lacking an unambiguous match to a single V gene segment were excluded. An earlier analysis of 587 of the donors called V segments functional above 56.7% productive rearrangements and segregating when the between-donor standard deviation exceeded 5%. A statistical classification framework was built for diagnosing cytomegalovirus status from the catalog of TCR beta chain sequences. A later analysis assigned V and J genes by comparing TCR nucleotide sequences with IMGT/GENE-DB human TR gene sequences. Using the TCRdist pipeline, a later analysis assigned CDR3 sequences along with most-parsimonious VDJ recombination scenarios. In a later analysis, each TCR beta chain was defined by its CDR3 amino acid sequence together with its V-gene family, and reads without a unique V-gene family were excluded. To address suspected cross-contamination and a sequencing artifact, a later analysis removed 592 highly shared, low-generation-probability nucleotide sequences. In a later analysis, a clonal expansion index was calculated for each public chain from normalized within-repertoire ranks of inferred template counts. A later analysis computed generation probabilities with a VDJ recombination model fitted to out-of-frame rearrangements, and checked the results against IGoR. A later analysis scored TCR-TCR, TCR-HLA and TCR-CMV co-occurrence with hypergeometric tests, applying a repertoire-size bias correction to TCR pairs. False discovery rates were estimated in a later analysis by permuting HLA or CMV assignments 20 times. In a later analysis, co-occurring TCRs were grouped using DBSCAN, with TCRdist sequence similarity added in when clustering inside HLA-allele-positive subsets. For co-occurrence clustering, repertoires with fewer than 30,000 or more than 120,000 public chains were excluded, along with five repertoires with anomalous nucleotide sharing. The clones in this table, taken by TCRdb from immuneACCESS, are in-frame only. Not every clone is retained; where verified, under half of the shortfall comes from an unresolved V gene, and the cause of the rest is unknown. For V, J and clone size, that table is used; D and trimming come from the DNA. Across this sample there are about 190,000 clones, with roughly three quarters seen only once. The ten most abundant clones make up roughly 1.6% of the sample.

As encoded in the germline V gene (reference sequence), CDR1 is MNHEY while CDR2 is SMNVEV. Taken from cysteine to phenylalanine, the CDR3 has 13 residues. Here the CDR3 DNA is all that survives: 39 bases in frame from base 1. Cut back by 3 bases and 5 bases, the V and J ends lie 10 bases apart. The cohort was made up of under 800 healthy bone marrow donors. At the time of sampling, every cohort member was nominally healthy, though immune exposures that went unrecorded were likely present. The donor tested CMV seronegative, placing the donor among the 352 seronegative members of the cohort. Every donor gave a peripheral blood sample, and the peripheral blood mononuclear cells from that sample were used for TCR beta sequencing. The Qiagen DNeasy Blood Extraction Kit was used to extract genomic DNA from the blood cell samples. The sample comes from a study of cytomegalovirus exposure and HLA in healthy donors (TCRdb year 2017). With respect to the entire study: According to an earlier analysis of 587 of the donors, about 179 million T cells yielded over 100 million unique TCR beta sequences and about 300 Gb of sequence data. Approximately 310 gigabases of sequencing data and approximately 91 million unique TCR sequences made up an early release that covered 500 to 650 HLA-typed donors. Of the roughly 400 genotyped donors, around 81% fell in the genetic ancestry cluster associated with self-reported Caucasian donors. The study aimed to test whether signatures of past pathogen exposure could be identified by cataloging public T cell receptors. Using immunosequencing, the study profiled T cell repertoires from some 670 subjects and related those repertoires to cytomegalovirus serostatus. A separate validation cohort of about 110 different subjects was used in addition to the approximately 700-subject first cohort. The study combined high-throughput TCR immunosequencing, statistical association of individual TCRs with disease status, and machine learning to predict cytomegalovirus infection status. In a later analysis, previously published TCR beta repertoires from 666 donors were re-analyzed and high-resolution HLA genotyping was added so that TCR occurrence patterns could be studied. In the later analysis, no new phenotypic data were used to find candidate immune exposures; instead, reliance was placed on TCR beta sequences and their occurrence across donors. An earlier analysis of 587 of the donors applied high-throughput TCR beta sequencing to assess whether each TCR beta V gene segment acted as functional or pseudogenic. Donor age, sex, ethnicity and CMV serostatus were compiled alongside the repertoire data. Genome-wide SNP genotypes for about three fifths of the roughly 700 donors were used in a later genetic analysis, which treated that subset as a discovery cohort. Every discovery cohort repertoire had been produced on one sequencing platform. HLA typing covered class I and class II loci at four-digit resolution. Typing coverage differed by locus: A, B, C, DRB1 and DQB1 were typed in roughly 620-630 donors, DQA1 in 500 to 550, DPA1 in 600 to 610, and DPB1 in around 440. A handful of DR-DQ haplotypes were handled as single units for association and clustering because linkage in the cohort was strong. Among about 410 genotyped donors of the cohort, an average of approximately 220,000 unique TCR beta nucleotide sequences was sequenced per donor, of which about 19% were non-productive. What the research found in general, with its limitations: In a later analysis, several top co-occurrence clusters were reported to appear linked to parvovirus B19, influenza, CMV and Epstein-Barr virus. Across donors, most TCR sequences were observed very rarely, whereas some public TCRs were present in many individuals. Because HLA typing was missing for some donors at each locus, association tests included only the typed subset. A later analysis found that HLA-associated TCR beta chains were more clonally expanded and had lower generation probabilities than equally common non-associated chains. According to the authors, the approach could potentially be generalized to other disease states and immunological phenotypes. Presence/absence analyses assumed roughly uniform sequencing depth across donors, an assumption that may not hold. For the cohort, immune exposure information was limited to CMV serostatus. V-gene and J-gene trimming of TCR beta chains was associated with a missense DCLRE1C variant in a later genetic analysis, and the association was replicated in an independent cohort. In vitro tests confirmed that three of the cytomegalovirus-associated TCR beta chains recognize cytomegalovirus antigens. According to a later analysis, TCR association rates differed among HLA loci, with DRB1 alleles showing the most associated TCRs and HLA-C alleles showing the fewest. A later genetic analysis reported fewer N-insertions in productive TCRs among donors in an Asian-associated ancestry cluster than the roughly 690-donor mean. In this cohort, only TCR beta chains were sequenced, and detectable features were limited by the absence of alpha or paired-chain data. Broadly in line with IMGT annotations, most TCR beta V segments showed up in productive rearrangements about 87% or about 30% of the time in an earlier analysis of approximately 640 of the donors. According to a later analysis, most CMV-associated TCR beta chains appeared to be HLA-restricted, and the HLA associations seemed to be driven largely by CMV exposure. The study gave a list of about 150 TCR beta chains associated with cytomegalovirus. A further reported finding was that TCR beta sequences accurately predicted the HLA-A and HLA-B alleles for most subjects in the first cohort. Some IMGT-functional V segments, including TRBV6-2 and TRBV6-3, could not be told apart with the 87-base-pair reads, so those segments were excluded. Linkage disequilibrium might explain the correlated functional status among segregating V segments, but an unknown experimental factor could not be excluded. Specific HLA alleles were associated with 15,000 to 20,000 TCR beta sequences at a false discovery rate of 0.05 in a later analysis. In both the original and validation cohorts, the classifier was reported to diagnose cytomegalovirus status with high specificity and sensitivity. When HLA alleles, especially DR and DQ, strongly co-occurred, attributing TCR associations to individual alleles was difficult. Because counts were too low, about 15 rarely observed V segments, including chromosome 9 orphons, were left out of the earlier analysis of a few hundred of the donors. A group of highly shared sequence variants was considered likely to be a technical artifact of the sequencing pipeline.

What was sequenced was PBMCs. In this chain, TRBV27 is recombined with TRBJ2-5; the D gene is not confidently resolved. This sequence was found in a woman aged 18-29 years in good health and CMV-seronegative. The nucleotide sequence is TGTGCCAGCAGTTTTTGGAACGGGGAGACCCAGTACTTC. Its protein product is CASSFWNGETQYF.